The present TCR beta chain was sequenced within a study of neurological immune-mediated disorders. Regarding the study as a whole: The study phylogenetically grouped the repertoires of 18 of 34 multiple sclerosis patients into one related-CDR3 cluster, a possible signature. None of the features examined (clinical or MRI) was associated with the multiple sclerosis repertoire cluster.

The germline V gene encodes CDR1 LGHNA and CDR2 YSLEER. The V and J ends lost 0 bases and 0 bases, in that order; junction bases with no gene match: 16. The CDR3 is 21 residues long. Sequencing of 15-18 subjects in each run yielded over 190 million TCR-beta sequences. TCRdb redid the calling of the 5' RACE reads with MiXCR, one entry per CDR3 protein. Of 65,000 to 80,000 distinct CDR3 sequences listed, approximately 5% were seen once; the top ten hold about 2.2%. This clonotype turned up a few times. Antigen specificity is unknown. The sequencing input was PBMCs. The gene calls are TRBV4-3 and TRBJ2-1, with 8 nucleotides matching TRBD2. The TCR comes from a woman in her 70s with multiple sclerosis. For the CDR3, the DNA is TGCGCCAGCAGCCAAGAGCGCACTAGCGGAAACCTATTCAGCTCCTACAATGAGCAGTTCTTC. Protein product: CASSQERTSGNLFSSYNEQFF.